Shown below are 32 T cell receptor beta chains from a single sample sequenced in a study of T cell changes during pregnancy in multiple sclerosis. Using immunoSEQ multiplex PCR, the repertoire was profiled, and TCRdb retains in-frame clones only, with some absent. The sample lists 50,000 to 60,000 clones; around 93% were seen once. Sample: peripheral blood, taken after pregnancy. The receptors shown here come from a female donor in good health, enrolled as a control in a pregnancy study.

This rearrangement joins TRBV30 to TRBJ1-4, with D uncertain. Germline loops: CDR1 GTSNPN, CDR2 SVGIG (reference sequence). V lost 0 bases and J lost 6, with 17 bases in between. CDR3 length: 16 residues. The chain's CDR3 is CAWSVWEAGNYEKLFF. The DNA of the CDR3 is TGTGCCTGGAGTGTATGGGAGGCGGGGAACTATGAAAAACTGTTTTTT.

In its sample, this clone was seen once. The CDR3 sequence is CASSLTGLWGYTF. The CDR3 DNA sequence: TGTGCCAGCAGCCTGACAGGGCTTTGGGGCTACACCTTC. The chain uses TRBV28 and TRBJ1-2, with 7 positions matching TRBD1. This CDR3 has 13 amino acids. The germline CDR1 and CDR2 sequences are MDHEN and SYDVKM. V lost 6 bases to trimming and J lost 8 bases; unmatched junction nucleotides: 9.

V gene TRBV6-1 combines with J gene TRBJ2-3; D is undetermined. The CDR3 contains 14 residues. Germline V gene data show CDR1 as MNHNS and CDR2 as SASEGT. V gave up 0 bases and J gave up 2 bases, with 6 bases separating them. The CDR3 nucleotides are TGTGCCAGCAGTGAAGCGCGAACCACAGATACGCAGTATTTT. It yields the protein CASSEARTTDTQYF.

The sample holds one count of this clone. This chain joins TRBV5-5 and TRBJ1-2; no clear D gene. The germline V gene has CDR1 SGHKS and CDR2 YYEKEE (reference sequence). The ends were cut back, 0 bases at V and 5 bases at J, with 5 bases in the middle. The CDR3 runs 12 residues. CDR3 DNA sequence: TGTGCCAGCAGCTTGGAAGCGTATGGCTACACCTTC. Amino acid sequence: CASSLEAYGYTF.

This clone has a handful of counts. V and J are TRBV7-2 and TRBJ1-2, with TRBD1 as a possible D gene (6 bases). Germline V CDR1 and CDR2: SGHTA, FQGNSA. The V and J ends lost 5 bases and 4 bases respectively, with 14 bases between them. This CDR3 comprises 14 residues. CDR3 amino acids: CASSQSRTVYGYTF. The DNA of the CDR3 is TGTGCCAGCAGCCAATCAAGGACAGTCTATGGCTACACCTTC.

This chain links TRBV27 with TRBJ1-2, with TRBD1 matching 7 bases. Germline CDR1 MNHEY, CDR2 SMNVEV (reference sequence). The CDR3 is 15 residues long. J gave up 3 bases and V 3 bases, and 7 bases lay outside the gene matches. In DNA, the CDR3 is TGTGCCAGCAGTTTTCGGTGGGGACAGCACTATGGCTACACCTTC. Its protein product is CASSFRWGQHYGYTF.

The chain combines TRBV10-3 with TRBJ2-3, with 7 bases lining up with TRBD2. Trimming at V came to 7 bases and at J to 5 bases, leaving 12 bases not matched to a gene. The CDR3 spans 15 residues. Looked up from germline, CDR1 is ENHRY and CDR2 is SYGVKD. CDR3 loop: CAITREGGPVDTQYF. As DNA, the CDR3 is TGTGCCATCACGAGAGAGGGAGGGCCGGTAGATACGCAGTATTTT.

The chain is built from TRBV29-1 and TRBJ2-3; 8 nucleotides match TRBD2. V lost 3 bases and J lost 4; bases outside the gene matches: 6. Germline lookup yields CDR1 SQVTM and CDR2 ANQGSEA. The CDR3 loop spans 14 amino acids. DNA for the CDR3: TGCAGCGTTGAGCACGGGAGGGGGTCAGATACGCAGTATTTT. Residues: CSVEHGRGSDTQYF.

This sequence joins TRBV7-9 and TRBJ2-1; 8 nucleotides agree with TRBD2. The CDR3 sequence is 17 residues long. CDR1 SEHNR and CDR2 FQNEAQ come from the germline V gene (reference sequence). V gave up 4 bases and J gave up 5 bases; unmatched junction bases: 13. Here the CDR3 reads CASSSNGLAETNNEQFF. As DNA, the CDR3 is TGTGCCAGCAGCTCAAACGGACTAGCTGAAACCAACAATGAGCAGTTCTTC.

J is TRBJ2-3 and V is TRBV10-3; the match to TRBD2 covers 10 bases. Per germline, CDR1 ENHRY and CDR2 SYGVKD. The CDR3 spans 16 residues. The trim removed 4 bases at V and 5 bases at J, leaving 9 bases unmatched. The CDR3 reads CAISAVSGRRGDTQYF. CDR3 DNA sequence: TGTGCCATCAGTGCGGTTAGCGGGAGGAGGGGAGATACGCAGTATTTT.

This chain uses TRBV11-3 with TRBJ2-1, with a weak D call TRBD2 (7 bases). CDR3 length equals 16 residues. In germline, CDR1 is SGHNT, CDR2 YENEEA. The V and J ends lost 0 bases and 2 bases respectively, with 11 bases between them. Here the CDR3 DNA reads TGTGCCAGCAGCTTAGAAAGGGGGAGGGCCTACAATGAGCAGTTCTTC. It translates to CASSLERGRAYNEQFF.

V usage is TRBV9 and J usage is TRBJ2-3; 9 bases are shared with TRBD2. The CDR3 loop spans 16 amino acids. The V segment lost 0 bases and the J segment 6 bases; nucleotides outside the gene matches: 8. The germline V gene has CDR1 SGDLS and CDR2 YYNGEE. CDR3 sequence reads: CASSVGRGLAADTQYF. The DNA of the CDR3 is TGTGCCAGCAGCGTAGGGAGGGGACTAGCAGCTGATACGCAGTATTTT.

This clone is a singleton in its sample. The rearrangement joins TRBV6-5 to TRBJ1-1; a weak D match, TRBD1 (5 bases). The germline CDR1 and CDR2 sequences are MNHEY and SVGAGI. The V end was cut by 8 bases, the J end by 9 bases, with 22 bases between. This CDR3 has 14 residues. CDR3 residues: CASSDKTDGGKAFF. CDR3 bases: TGTGCCAGCTCGGACAAGACTGACGGCGGAAAAGCTTTCTTT.

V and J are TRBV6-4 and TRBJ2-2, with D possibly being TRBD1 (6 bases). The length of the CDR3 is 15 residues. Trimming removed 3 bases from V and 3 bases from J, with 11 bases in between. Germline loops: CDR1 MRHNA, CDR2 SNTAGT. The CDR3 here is CASSEEGGDTGELFF. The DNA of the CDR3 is TGTGCCAGCAGTGAGGAAGGGGGAGACACCGGGGAGCTGTTTTTT.

CDR3 in DNA: TGCAGCGTTGGGGAGTCGGAAAATCAGCCCCAGCATTTT. This sequence encodes CSVGESENQPQHF. The chain is built from TRBV29-1 and TRBJ1-5; D call uncertain. Trimming took off 4 bases at V and 4 bases at J, with 11 bases between the two ends. Germline CDR1 is SQVTM and CDR2 is ANQGSEA. This CDR3 has 13 residues. Based on the CDR3 plus reference TRBV29-1 and TRBJ1-5, the full variable domain is SAVISQKPSRDICQRGTSLTIQCQVDSQVTMMFWYRQQPGQSLTLIATANQGSEATYESGFVIDKFPISRPNLTFSTLTVSNMSPEDSSIYLCSVGESENQPQHFGDGTRLSIL.

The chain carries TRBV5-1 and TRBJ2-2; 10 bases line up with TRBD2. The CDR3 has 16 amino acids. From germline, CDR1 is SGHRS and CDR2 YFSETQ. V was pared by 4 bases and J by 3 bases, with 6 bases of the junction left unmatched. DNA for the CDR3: TGCGCCAGCAGCGGTACTAGCGGGGATTACACCGGGGAGCTGTTTTTT. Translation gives CASSGTSGDYTGELFF.

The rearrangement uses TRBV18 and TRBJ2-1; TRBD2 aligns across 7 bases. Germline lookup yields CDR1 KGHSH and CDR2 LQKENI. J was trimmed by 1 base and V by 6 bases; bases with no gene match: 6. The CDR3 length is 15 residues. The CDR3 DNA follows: TGTGCCAGCTCTCCATTGGGGGGGTCCTACAATGAGCAGTTCTTC. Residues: CASSPLGGSYNEQFF. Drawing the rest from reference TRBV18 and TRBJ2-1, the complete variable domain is NAGVMQNPRHLVRRRGQEARLRCSPMKGHSHVYWYRQLPEEGLKFMVYLQKENIIDESGMPKERFSAEFPKEGPSILRIQQVVRGDSAAYFCASSPLGGSYNEQFFGPGTRLTVL.

The CDR3, as DNA: TGTGCCAGCAGCTTGCTAGCGGGGGCTTATGCAGATACGCAGTATTTT. As protein: CASSLLAGAYADTQYF. V is TRBV5-8 and J is TRBJ2-3; 10 nucleotides match TRBD2. Trimming took 1 base from V and 4 from J; bases not matched to a gene: 6. This CDR3 comprises 16 residues. Germline V gives CDR1 SGHTS, CDR2 YDEGEE. Looking up the rest from reference TRBV5-8 and TRBJ2-3 gives the full variable domain: EAGVTQSPTHLIKTRGQQATLRCSPISGHTSVYWYQQALGLGLQFLLWYDEGEERNRGNFPPRFSGRQFPNYSSELNVNALELEDSALYLCASSLLAGAYADTQYFGPGTRLTVL.

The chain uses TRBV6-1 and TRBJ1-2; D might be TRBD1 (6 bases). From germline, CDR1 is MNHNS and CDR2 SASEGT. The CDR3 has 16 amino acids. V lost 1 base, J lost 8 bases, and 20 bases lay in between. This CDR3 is CASSEEEAGTLRGYTF. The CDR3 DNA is TGTGCCAGCAGTGAAGAGGAAGCAGGGACACTTAGAGGCTACACCTTC.

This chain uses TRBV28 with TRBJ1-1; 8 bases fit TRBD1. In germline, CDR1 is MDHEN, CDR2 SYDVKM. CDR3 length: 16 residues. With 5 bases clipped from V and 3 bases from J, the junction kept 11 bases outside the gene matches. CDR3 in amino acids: CASSLRQGTRYTEAFF. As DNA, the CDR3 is TGTGCCAGCAGTCTTCGACAGGGGACAAGGTACACTGAAGCTTTCTTT.

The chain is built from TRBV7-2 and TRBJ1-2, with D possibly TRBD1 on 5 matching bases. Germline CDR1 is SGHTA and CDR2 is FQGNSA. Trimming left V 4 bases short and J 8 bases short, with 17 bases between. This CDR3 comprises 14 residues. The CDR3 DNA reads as TGTGCCAGCAGCTCCCCCGGGGGGAGGAGGGGCTACACCTTC. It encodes CASSSPGGRRGYTF.

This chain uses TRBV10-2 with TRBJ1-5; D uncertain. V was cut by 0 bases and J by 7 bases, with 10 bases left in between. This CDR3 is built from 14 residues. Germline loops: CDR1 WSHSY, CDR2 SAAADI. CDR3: CASSESWEHQPQHF. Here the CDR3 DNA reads TGCGCCAGCAGTGAGTCTTGGGAGCACCAGCCCCAGCATTTT.

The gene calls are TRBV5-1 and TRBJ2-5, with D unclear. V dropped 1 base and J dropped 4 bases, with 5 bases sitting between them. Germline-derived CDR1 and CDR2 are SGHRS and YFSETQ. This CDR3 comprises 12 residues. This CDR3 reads CASSLPTETQYF. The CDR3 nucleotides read TGCGCCAGCAGCTTGCCTACAGAGACCCAGTACTTC.

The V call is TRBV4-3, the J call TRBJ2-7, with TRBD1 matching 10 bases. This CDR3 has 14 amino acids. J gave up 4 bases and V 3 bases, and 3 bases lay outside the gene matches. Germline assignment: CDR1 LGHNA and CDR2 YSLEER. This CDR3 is CASSHRTGGYEQYF. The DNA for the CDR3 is TGCGCCAGCAGCCACCGGACAGGGGGTTACGAGCAGTACTTC.

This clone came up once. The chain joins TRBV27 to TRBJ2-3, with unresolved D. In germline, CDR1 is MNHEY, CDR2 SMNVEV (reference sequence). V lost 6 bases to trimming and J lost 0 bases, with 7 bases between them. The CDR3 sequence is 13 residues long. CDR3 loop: CASRIQSTDTQYF. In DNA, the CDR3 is TGTGCCAGCAGAATACAGAGCACAGATACGCAGTATTTT.

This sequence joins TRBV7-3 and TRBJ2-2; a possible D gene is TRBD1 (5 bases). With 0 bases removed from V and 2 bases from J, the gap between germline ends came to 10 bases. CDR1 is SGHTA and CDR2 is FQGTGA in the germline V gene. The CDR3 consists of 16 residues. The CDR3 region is CASSLTGQGNTGELFF. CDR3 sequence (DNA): TGTGCCAGCAGCTTAACGGGGCAGGGAAACACCGGGGAGCTGTTTTTT.

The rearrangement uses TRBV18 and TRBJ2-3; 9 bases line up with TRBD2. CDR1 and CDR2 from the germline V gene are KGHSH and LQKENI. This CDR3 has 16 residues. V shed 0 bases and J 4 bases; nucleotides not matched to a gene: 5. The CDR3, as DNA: TGTGCCAGCTCACCACCCGTAGCGGGAGCCGCAGATACGCAGTATTTT. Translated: CASSPPVAGAADTQYF.

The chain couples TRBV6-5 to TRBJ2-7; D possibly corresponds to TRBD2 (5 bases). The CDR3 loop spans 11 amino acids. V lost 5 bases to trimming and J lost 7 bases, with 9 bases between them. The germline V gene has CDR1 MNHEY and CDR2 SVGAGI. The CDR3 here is CASSELGEQYF. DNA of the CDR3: TGTGCCAGCAGTGAACTAGGAGAGCAGTACTTC.

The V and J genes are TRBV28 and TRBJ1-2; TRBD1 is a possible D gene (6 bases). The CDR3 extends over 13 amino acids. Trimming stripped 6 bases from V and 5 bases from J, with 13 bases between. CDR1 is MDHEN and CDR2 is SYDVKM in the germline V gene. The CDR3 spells CASRPGQSYGYTF. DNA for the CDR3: TGTGCCAGCAGGCCCGGACAGTCGTATGGCTACACCTTC.

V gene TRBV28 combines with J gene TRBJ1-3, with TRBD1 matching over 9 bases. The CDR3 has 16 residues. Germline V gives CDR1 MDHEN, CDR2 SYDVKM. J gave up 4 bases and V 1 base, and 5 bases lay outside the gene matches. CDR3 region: CASSLFHRGQGNTIYF. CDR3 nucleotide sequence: TGTGCCAGCAGTTTATTTCACAGGGGGCAAGGAAACACCATATATTTT. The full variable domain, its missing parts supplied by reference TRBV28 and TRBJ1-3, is DVKVTQSSRYLVKRTGEKVFLECVQDMDHENMFWYRQDPGLGLRLIYFSYDVKMKEKGDIPEGYSVSREKKERFSLILESASTNQTSMYLCASSLFHRGQGNTIYFGEGSWLTVV.

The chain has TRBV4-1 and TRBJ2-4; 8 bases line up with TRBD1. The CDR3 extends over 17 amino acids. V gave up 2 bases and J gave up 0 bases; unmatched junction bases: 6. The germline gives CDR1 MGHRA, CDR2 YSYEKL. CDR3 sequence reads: CASSQPTGGLAKNIQYF. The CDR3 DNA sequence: TGCGCCAGCAGCCAACCCACAGGGGGACTAGCCAAAAACATTCAGTACTTC.

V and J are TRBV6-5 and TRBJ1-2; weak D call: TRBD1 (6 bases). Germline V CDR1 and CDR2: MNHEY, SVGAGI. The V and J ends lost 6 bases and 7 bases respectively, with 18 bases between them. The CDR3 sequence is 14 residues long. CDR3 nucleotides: TGTGCCAGCAGGAACAGGGACCTATTCTCTGGCTACACCTTC. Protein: CASRNRDLFSGYTF.